A selection of T cell receptor beta chains follows, all from one sample in a study of beta chain features in type 1 diabetes. Data came from immunoSEQ multiplex PCR; TCRdb stores just in-frame clones and leaves some out. The sample has some 410,000 clones, 11% to 15% seen once. Sequencing was carried out using naive CD4+ T cells from blood. Every receptor here comes from a man between 25 and 39 years old in good health. The CDR3 runs from the conserved cysteine through the conserved F or W. D genes are given only for firm matches. Clone size appears in some rows only: once, few, many, or a class for an expanded clone.

d_call	v_call	j_call	clone_size	cdr3_aa	cdr3_nt
TRBD2	TRBV5-4	TRBJ2-3	few	CASSQSGRAVTDTQYF	TGTGCCAGCAGCCAGAGCGGGAGGGCCGTTACAGATACGCAGTATTTT
.	TRBV6-6	TRBJ2-3	few	CASSRQGNTDTQYF	TGTGCCAGCAGTCGTCAGGGTAACACAGATACGCAGTATTTT
.	TRBV9	TRBJ2-7	.	CASSPRGLARQYF	TGTGCCAGCAGCCCCAGAGGGCTAGCCAGGCAGTACTTC
TRBD1	TRBV29-1	TRBJ1-5	.	CSVPLQGVGEPQHF	TGCAGCGTTCCCCTCCAGGGGGTAGGCGAGCCCCAGCATTTT
.	TRBV25-1	TRBJ1-2	few	CASSDAGVYGYTF	TGTGCCAGCAGTGATGCAGGCGTCTATGGCTACACCTTC
.	TRBV10-3	TRBJ2-2	few	CAISERTTGELFF	TGTGCCATCAGTGAGCGGACCACCGGGGAGCTGTTTTTT
.	TRBV5-1	TRBJ2-3	.	CASSISGTRGDTQYF	TGCGCCAGCAGTATATCCGGGACTCGGGGAGATACGCAGTATTTT
TRBD2	TRBV7-2	TRBJ2-1	few	CASSALWGGAYNEQFF	TGTGCCAGCAGTGCCTTGTGGGGAGGGGCCTACAATGAGCAGTTCTTC
TRBD2	TRBV7-9	TRBJ2-2	.	CASSPLTSGGYRDTGELFF	TGTGCCAGCAGCCCCCTGACTAGCGGGGGATACCGGGACACCGGGGAGCTGTTTTTT
TRBD1	TRBV6-5	TRBJ1-1	.	CASSYHRQGNTEAFF	TGTGCCAGCAGTTACCACAGACAGGGTAACACTGAAGCTTTCTTT
TRBD2	TRBV18	TRBJ2-5	.	CASSPGTSGQETQYF	TGTGCCAGCTCACCAGGGACTAGCGGTCAAGAGACCCAGTACTTC
.	TRBV4-3	TRBJ2-7	few	CASSQVQLGHEQYF	TGCGCCAGCAGCCAAGTTCAGCTGGGTCACGAGCAGTACTTC
.	TRBV27	TRBJ2-4	.	CASSPIARKNIQYF	TGTGCCAGCAGTCCCATAGCCCGAAAAAACATTCAGTACTTC
TRBD2	TRBV19	TRBJ2-3	few	CASSVREGAGVGYASADTQYF	TGTGCCAGTAGTGTCCGGGAGGGAGCGGGAGTGGGTTATGCTTCCGCAGATACGCAGTATTTT
TRBD1	TRBV4-1	TRBJ2-1	.	CASSQKGTGGNEQFF	TGCGCCAGCAGCCAGAAAGGGACAGGGGGCAATGAGCAGTTCTTC
.	TRBV30	TRBJ1-2	.	CAWRSPGYNYGYTF	TGTGCCTGGAGGTCCCCCGGATATAACTATGGCTACACCTTC
.	TRBV10-3	TRBJ2-1	few	CATEDSPGGANEQFF	TGTGCCACCGAAGACAGTCCAGGAGGGGCTAATGAGCAGTTCTTC